This T cell receptor (beta chain) was recorded in a study of T-cell reconstitution after alpha-beta-depleted transplantation in children. This clonotype was counted many times. The CDR3 covers 16 residues. Germline CDR1 SEHNR, CDR2 FQNEAQ (reference sequence). The J segment lost 6 bases and the V segment lost 4 bases, leaving 13 bases of the junction unmatched. Unique molecular identifiers tagged the TCRbeta library. TCRdb ran MiXCR on the PCR reads and lists one entry per CDR3 protein. The table records about 640,000 distinct CDR3 sequences, roughly 13% of them present only once. The chain combines TRBV7-9 with TRBJ2-7; TRBD2 matches at 9 bases. The source of this sequence is a male patient younger than 18 who had a stem cell transplant for acute myeloid leukemia, so the T cells may come from the graft donor. The sequences come from PBMCs, mostly from graft donor cells, collected 360 days after TCRalphabeta/CD19-depleted stem cell transplant. The CDR3: CASSSMGGRALREQYF. As DNA, the CDR3 is TGTGCCAGCAGCTCCATGGGCGGGAGGGCCTTACGCGAGCAGTACTTC.